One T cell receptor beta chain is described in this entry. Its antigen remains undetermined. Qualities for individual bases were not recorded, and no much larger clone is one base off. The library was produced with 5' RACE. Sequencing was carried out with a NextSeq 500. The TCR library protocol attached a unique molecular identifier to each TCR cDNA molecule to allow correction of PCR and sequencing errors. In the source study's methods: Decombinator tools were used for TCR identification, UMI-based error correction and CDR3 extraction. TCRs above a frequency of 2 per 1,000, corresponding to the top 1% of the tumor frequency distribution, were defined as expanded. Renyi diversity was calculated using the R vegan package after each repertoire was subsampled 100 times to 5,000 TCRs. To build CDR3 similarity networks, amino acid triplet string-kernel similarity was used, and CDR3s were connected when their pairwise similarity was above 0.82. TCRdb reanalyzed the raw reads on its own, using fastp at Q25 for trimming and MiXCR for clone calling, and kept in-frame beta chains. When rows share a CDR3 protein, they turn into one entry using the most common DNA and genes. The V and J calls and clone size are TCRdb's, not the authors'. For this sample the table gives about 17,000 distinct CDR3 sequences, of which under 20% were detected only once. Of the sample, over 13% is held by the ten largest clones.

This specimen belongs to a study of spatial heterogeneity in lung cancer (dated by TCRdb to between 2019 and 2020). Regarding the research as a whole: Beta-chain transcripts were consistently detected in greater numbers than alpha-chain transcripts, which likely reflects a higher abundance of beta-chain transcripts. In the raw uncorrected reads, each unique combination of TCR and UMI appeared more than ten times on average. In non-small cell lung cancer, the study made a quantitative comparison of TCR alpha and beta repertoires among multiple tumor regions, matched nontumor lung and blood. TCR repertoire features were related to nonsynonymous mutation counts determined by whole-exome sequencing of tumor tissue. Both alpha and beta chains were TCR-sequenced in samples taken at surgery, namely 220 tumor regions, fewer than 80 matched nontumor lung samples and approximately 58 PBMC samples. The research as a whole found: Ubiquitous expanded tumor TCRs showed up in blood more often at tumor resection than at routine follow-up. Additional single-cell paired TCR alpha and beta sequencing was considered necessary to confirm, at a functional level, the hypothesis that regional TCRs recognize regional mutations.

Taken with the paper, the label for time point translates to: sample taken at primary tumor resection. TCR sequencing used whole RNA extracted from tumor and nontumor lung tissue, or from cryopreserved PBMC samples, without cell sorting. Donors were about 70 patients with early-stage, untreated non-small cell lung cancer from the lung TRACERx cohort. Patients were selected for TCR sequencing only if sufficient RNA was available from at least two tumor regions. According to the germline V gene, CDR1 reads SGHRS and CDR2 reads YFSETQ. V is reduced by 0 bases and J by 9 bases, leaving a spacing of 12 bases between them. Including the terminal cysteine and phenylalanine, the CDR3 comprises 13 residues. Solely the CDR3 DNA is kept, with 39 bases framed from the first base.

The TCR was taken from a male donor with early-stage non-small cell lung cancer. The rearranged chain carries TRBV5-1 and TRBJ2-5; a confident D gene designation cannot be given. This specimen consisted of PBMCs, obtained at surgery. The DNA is TGCGCCAGCAGCTTGGTCGGGTCCCAGGCCCAGTACTTC. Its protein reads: CASSLVGSQAQYF.